These T cell receptor beta chains were read from a single sample in a study of control samples from healthy donors and cancer patients. The table came from immunoSEQ multiplex PCR; TCRdb's copy has only in-frame clones and leaves some out. The data contain roughly 160,000 clones, about 95% of them seen just once; the ten biggest clones take up roughly 15%. The sequenced material came from PBMCs. The receptors stem from a man aged 55 to 69 with colorectal cancer. The conserved cysteine and the conserved F or W are not part of the CDR3 here. Each record gives: D gene, V gene, J gene, CDR3 protein. D genes are given only for firm matches.

>.|TRBV6-6|TRBJ2-3
ASSYSNRADTQY
>.|TRBV28|TRBJ1-5
ASSLLGASFQPQH
>.|TRBV11-3|TRBJ1-5
ASSCQPQH
>.|TRBV29-1|TRBJ2-7
SAKIEGVEQY
>.|TRBV7-2|TRBJ2-6
ASSTYRAGANVLT
>.|TRBV7-8|TRBJ1-1
ASSLVPGLTLTEAF
>.|TRBV7-9|TRBJ2-7
ASSLRSVNSYEQY
>TRBD1|TRBV12-3/TRBV12-4|TRBJ2-7
ASRGQGYEQY
>.|TRBV2|TRBJ2-6
ASSVQGSAGANVLT
>.|TRBV29-1|TRBJ2-4
SVGWENIQY
>.|TRBV7-9|TRBJ1-4
ASSLKGGSEKLF
>.|TRBV5-1|TRBJ1-3
ASSLMGNSGNTIY
>.|TRBV5-1|TRBJ2-3
ASSLGGHTDTQY
>.|TRBV20-1|TRBJ2-3
SAVPGAGQY
>TRBD1|TRBV7-6|TRBJ1-1
ASSLRQGEAF
>.|TRBV7-2|TRBJ2-3
ASSPDRSTDTQY
>.|TRBV9|TRBJ1-1
ASSVGIGVNTEAF
>.|TRBV28|TRBJ2-3
ASSPILRRDTQY
>.|TRBV7-9|TRBJ2-5
ASSSLRETQY
>TRBD2|TRBV6-6|TRBJ2-6
ASSQSGGSPSSGANVLT
>.|TRBV12-3/TRBV12-4|TRBJ1-6
ASTLRGDSPLH
>TRBD1|TRBV4-3|TRBJ1-4
ASSPGTGSEKLF
>.|TRBV6-2/TRBV6-3|TRBJ2-7
ASSEHSPGPSYEQY
>TRBD1|TRBV6-5|TRBJ2-5
ASSYRTGEETQY
>TRBD2|TRBV4-3|TRBJ2-7
ASSQDPGRGASYEQY
>TRBD2|TRBV5-1|TRBJ2-1
ASSLGGLAGIYNEQF
>.|TRBV5-1|TRBJ2-2
ASGLGARTGELF
>.|TRBV6-2/TRBV6-3|TRBJ2-1
ASSFPDPTPINEQF
>TRBD2|TRBV5-4|TRBJ2-4
ASSLESGLAENIQY
>.|TRBV7-9|TRBJ1-1
ASSLYRAGEAF
>.|TRBV5-4|TRBJ1-3
ASSNGQSSGNTIY
>.|TRBV27|TRBJ2-7
ASSSHTISYEQY
>.|TRBV11-3|TRBJ1-3
ASSGGIRNTIY
>TRBD1|TRBV3-1/TRBV3-2|TRBJ1-4
ASSFTGGELF
>.|TRBV5-8|TRBJ2-6
ASSLGRRSGANVLT
>TRBD1|TRBV5-8|TRBJ1-1
ASSLGQGKRTEAF
>TRBD1|TRBV5-1|TRBJ2-7
ASSLRQGSSYEQY
>.|TRBV7-2|TRBJ1-1
ASSLGRALNTEAF
>TRBD1|TRBV19|TRBJ2-3
ASSPDRGSTDTQY
>TRBD1|TRBV19|TRBJ1-3
ASSTAQGWPGNTIY
>.|TRBV7-2|TRBJ2-5
ASSLDSFDGETQY
>TRBD1|TRBV5-1|TRBJ2-2
ASSLDRGPNTGELF
>.|TRBV6-5|TRBJ1-1
ASSQGGEGRPEAF
>TRBD2|TRBV7-2|TRBJ2-3
ASQGGGGTQY
>.|TRBV5-1|TRBJ1-5
ASSLDGNQPQH
>.|TRBV2|TRBJ1-1
ASSEGAMGRAF
>TRBD1|TRBV5-4|TRBJ2-3
ASSSRTGLTDTQY
>.|TRBV27|TRBJ1-6
ASSLSPLRATDNSPLH
>.|TRBV6-5|TRBJ2-7
ASSQNPGRYEQY
>TRBD1|TRBV2|TRBJ2-7
ASSDSQGAYEQY
>TRBD1|TRBV5-1|TRBJ2-2
ASSLGTATGELF
>.|TRBV11-3|TRBJ2-2
ASSLEGGELF
>.|TRBV12-3/TRBV12-4|TRBJ1-2
ASSLGDRYGYT
>.|TRBV12-2|TRBJ1-1
ASRPQGEGADTEAF
>TRBD1|TRBV13|TRBJ2-7
ASSLVVGTGDHEQY